This TCR beta chain is from a study of cytomegalovirus exposure and HLA in healthy donors (dated by TCRdb to 2016 to 2017). Broadly, across the study: In an earlier analysis of roughly 590 of the donors, 250 to 350 Gb of sequence data and 117 million unique TCR beta sequences from 180 million or so T cells were reported. Donor age, sex, ethnicity and CMV serostatus were compiled alongside the repertoire data. The study was designed to test whether signatures of past pathogen exposure could be identified by cataloging public T cell receptors. Rather than drawing on any new phenotypic data, the later analysis identified candidate immune exposures from TCR beta sequences and the way those sequences occurred across donors. All discovery cohort repertoires had been generated on a single sequencing platform. An early release that covered about 600 HLA-typed donors contained around 300 gigabases of sequencing data and roughly 84 million unique TCR sequences. The study combined high-throughput TCR immunosequencing, statistical association of individual TCRs with disease status, and machine learning to predict cytomegalovirus infection status. A separate validation cohort of about 110 different subjects was used in addition to the roughly 700-subject first cohort. Among the roughly 410 genotyped donors, around 81% belonged to the genetic ancestry cluster associated with self-reported Caucasian donors. Class I and class II HLA loci were covered by the typing at four-digit resolution. Five DR-DQ haplotypes were treated as single units for association and clustering because of strong linkage in the cohort. A later genetic analysis used genome-wide SNP genotypes for about three fifths of the roughly 700 donors, treating that subset as a discovery cohort. An earlier analysis of 587 of the donors applied high-throughput TCR beta sequencing to assess whether each TCR beta V gene segment acted as functional or pseudogenic. Across some 400 genotyped donors of the cohort, an average of about 240,000 unique TCR beta nucleotide sequences per donor were sequenced, and 15% to 20% of those sequences were non-productive. A later analysis re-analyzed previously published TCR beta repertoires from 666 donors and added high-resolution HLA genotyping to study TCR occurrence patterns. Typing coverage varied by locus: roughly 629-630 donors for A, B, C, DRB1 and DQB1; roughly 560 for DQA1; some 610 for DPA1; roughly 450 for DPB1. The study profiled the T cell repertoires of 500 to 800 subjects by immunosequencing and related them to cytomegalovirus serostatus.

V is pared back by 2 bases and J by 4 bases, with 12 bases lying between the germline termini. The germline V gene encodes CDR1 SGHDT and CDR2 YYEEEE. From the cysteine through the phenylalanine, the CDR3 covers 15 amino acids. The only DNA kept is the CDR3, 45 bases in frame from the first base. Findings and caveats that apply to the study as a whole: In a later analysis, around 15,000 TCR beta sequences were associated with specific HLA alleles at a false discovery rate of 0.05. The classifier was reported to diagnose cytomegalovirus status with high specificity and sensitivity in both the original and validation cohorts. Because the 87-base-pair reads could not distinguish some IMGT-functional V segments, including TRBV6-2 and TRBV6-3, those segments were excluded. In a later analysis, HLA-associated TCR beta chains showed more clonal expansion and lower generation probabilities than non-associated chains that were equally common. Linkage disequilibrium might explain the correlated functional status among segregating V segments, but an unknown experimental factor could not be ruled out. In a later analysis, several top co-occurrence clusters were reported to appear linked to parvovirus B19, influenza, CMV and Epstein-Barr virus. According to a later analysis, most CMV-associated TCR beta chains appeared to be HLA-restricted, and the HLA associations seemed to be driven largely by CMV exposure. Assigning TCR associations to individual alleles was difficult when HLA alleles, especially DR and DQ, strongly co-occurred. Roughly 15 rarely observed V segments, including chromosome 9 orphons, were excluded from the earlier analysis of several hundred of the donors because counts were too low. Immune exposure information for the cohort was limited to CMV serostatus. Only TCR beta chains were sequenced in this cohort, and the absence of alpha or paired-chain data limited detectable features. A cluster of highly shared sequence variants was judged likely to be a technical artifact of the sequencing pipeline. Three of the identified cytomegalovirus-associated TCR beta chains were confirmed in vitro to be specific for cytomegalovirus antigens. A later genetic analysis associated a missense DCLRE1C variant with V-gene and J-gene trimming of TCR beta chains, and an independent cohort replicated the association. In a later analysis, TCR association rates were found to vary across HLA loci, with the most associated TCRs seen for DRB1 alleles and the fewest for HLA-C alleles. In a later genetic analysis, fewer N-insertions in productive TCRs were reported among donors in an Asian-associated ancestry cluster than the approximately 670-donor mean. In the study, around 150 TCR beta chains were listed as associated with cytomegalovirus. Most TCR sequences were observed very rarely across donors, whereas some public TCRs were present in many individuals. A further reported finding was that TCR beta sequences accurately predicted the HLA-A and HLA-B alleles for most subjects in the first cohort. According to the authors, the approach could potentially be generalized to other disease states and immunological phenotypes. Broadly in line with IMGT annotations, most TCR beta V segments showed up in productive rearrangements about 87% or about 30% of the time in an earlier analysis of several hundred of the donors. The presence/absence analyses assumed that sequencing depth was roughly uniform across donors, and that assumption may not be true. Because some donors lacked HLA typing at each locus, the association tests relied only on the typed subset.

In total, roughly 670 healthy bone marrow donors made up the cohort. Cohort members were all nominally healthy when sampled, although unrecorded immune exposures were likely present. CMV serostatus was positive for roughly 290 and negative for about half of the roughly 700 cohort members, and was not recorded for this donor. A peripheral blood sample was provided by each donor, and peripheral blood mononuclear cells were used for TCR beta sequencing. The Qiagen DNeasy Blood Extraction Kit was used to extract genomic DNA from the blood cell samples. Library creation used the immunoSEQ multiplex PCR assay. For the multiplex PCR, a mixture combining 60 forward primers for TCR Vbeta segments and 13 reverse primers for TCR Jbeta segments was used. The CDR3 region of rearranged TCR beta genes was amplified from genomic DNA by a multiplex PCR assay. The amplified TCR beta libraries were sequenced on the Illumina HiSeq System as 87-base-pair reads. As for how the authors treated the data: A later analysis counted about 76 million unique TCR beta chains across the roughly 700 repertoires, and some 12 million of these chains were shared by at least two donors. A nearest-neighbor algorithm error-corrected the raw reads and collapsed the reads into unique sequences, merging closely related sequences to remove PCR and sequencing errors. To assign V, D and J gene segments, CDR3 sequences were aligned to IMGT reference sequences. For a sequence to be retained, at least a six-nucleotide match to both a V gene segment and a J gene segment was required. A rearrangement counted as productive if the CDR3 had no stop codons and remained in frame with V and J, and every other rearrangement counted as non-productive. CDR3 was defined according to IMGT convention as the region running from the second conserved V-encoded cysteine to the conserved J-encoded phenylalanine. The earlier analysis of fewer than 750 of the donors excluded sequences that lacked an unambiguous match to a single V gene segment. An earlier analysis of a few hundred of the donors called V segments functional above 56.7% productive rearrangements and segregating when the between-donor standard deviation exceeded 5%. A statistical classification framework was built for diagnosing cytomegalovirus status from the catalog of TCR beta chain sequences. A later analysis assigned V and J genes by comparing TCR nucleotide sequences with IMGT/GENE-DB human TR gene sequences. The TCRdist pipeline was used in a later analysis to assign CDR3 sequences and most-parsimonious VDJ recombination scenarios. In a later analysis, each TCR beta chain was defined by its CDR3 amino acid sequence together with its V-gene family, and reads lacking a unique V-gene family were excluded. As a way to deal with suspected cross-contamination and a sequencing artifact, a later analysis dropped more than 500 nucleotide sequences that were highly shared and had low generation probability. In a later analysis, a clonal expansion index was calculated for each public chain from normalized within-repertoire ranks of inferred template counts. In a later analysis, generation probabilities were computed using a VDJ recombination model fitted to out-of-frame rearrangements, and the results were checked against IGoR. In a later analysis, TCR-TCR, TCR-HLA and TCR-CMV co-occurrence was scored with hypergeometric tests, and a repertoire-size bias correction was applied to TCR pairs. False discovery rates were estimated in a later analysis by permuting HLA or CMV assignments 20 times. In a later analysis, co-occurring TCRs were grouped using DBSCAN, and TCRdist sequence similarity was added for clustering within HLA-allele-positive subsets. Repertoires with fewer than 30,000 or more than 120,000 public chains were left out of co-occurrence clustering, as were four to six repertoires with anomalous nucleotide sharing. TCRdb carries this immuneACCESS record with in-frame sequences only. Its versions omit some clonotypes, under half of them owing to an unresolved V gene in the studies checked, with the rest unexplained. That table is the source of V, J and clone size, and D and trimming were worked out from the DNA. Present in this sample are about 130,000 clones, around 73% of which were seen just once. The leading ten clones occupy 2.9% of the sample.

Note on this clone: It has no known antigen specificity. Base-call qualities are not available, and no considerably larger clone is one nucleotide away.

Sequencing input: PBMCs. The origin of this receptor is a human donor in good health. The rearrangement joined TRBV5-6 to TRBJ2-2; the best D guess is TRBD1, with 6 bases matching. The CDR3 loop reads CASSFTGLGTGELFF. The DNA sequence is given as TGTGCCAGCAGCTTCACAGGGTTGGGCACCGGGGAGCTGTTTTTT.